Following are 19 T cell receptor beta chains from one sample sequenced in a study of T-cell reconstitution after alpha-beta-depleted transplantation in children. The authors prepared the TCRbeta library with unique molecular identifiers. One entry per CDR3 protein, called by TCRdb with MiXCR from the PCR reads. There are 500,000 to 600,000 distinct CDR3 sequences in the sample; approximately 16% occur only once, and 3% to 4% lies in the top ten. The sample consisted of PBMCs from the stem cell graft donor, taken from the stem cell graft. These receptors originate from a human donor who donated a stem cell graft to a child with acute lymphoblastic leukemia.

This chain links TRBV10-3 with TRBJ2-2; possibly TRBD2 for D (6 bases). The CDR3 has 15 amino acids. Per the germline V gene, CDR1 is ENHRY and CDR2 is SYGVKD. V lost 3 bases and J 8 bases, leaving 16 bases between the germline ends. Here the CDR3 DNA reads TGTGCCATCAGTGACCAGACTAGGGAGAATGGGGAGCTGTTTTTT. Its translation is CAISDQTRENGELFF.

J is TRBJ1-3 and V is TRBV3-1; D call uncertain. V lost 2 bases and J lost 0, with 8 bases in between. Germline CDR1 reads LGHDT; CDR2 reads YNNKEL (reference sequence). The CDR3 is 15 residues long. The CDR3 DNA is TGTGCCAGCAGCCAAATAAAGAGCTCTGGAAACACCATATATTTT. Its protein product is CASSQIKSSGNTIYF. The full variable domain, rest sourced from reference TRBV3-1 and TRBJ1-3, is DTAVSQTPKYLVTQMGNDKSIKCEQNLGHDTMYWYKQDSKKFLKIMFSYNNKELIINETVPNRFSPKSPDKAHLNLHINSLELGDSAVYFCASSQIKSSGNTIYFGEGSWLTVV.

The DNA for the CDR3 is TGCGCCAGCAGCTCCTCCCAGACATCTTACACTGAAGCTTTCTTT. The encoded protein is CASSSSQTSYTEAFF. V usage is TRBV5-1 and J usage is TRBJ1-1; no clear D. Germline V gene sequence: CDR1 SGHRS, CDR2 YFSETQ. Trimming removed 3 bases from V and 3 bases from J, with 15 bases in between. The CDR3 consists of 15 residues.

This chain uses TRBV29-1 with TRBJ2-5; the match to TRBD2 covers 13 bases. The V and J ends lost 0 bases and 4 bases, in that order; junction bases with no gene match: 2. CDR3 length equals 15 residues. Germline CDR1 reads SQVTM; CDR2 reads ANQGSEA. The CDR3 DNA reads TGCAGCGTTGAAGATGGACTAGCGGGAGTAGAGACCCAGTACTTC. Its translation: CSVEDGLAGVETQYF.

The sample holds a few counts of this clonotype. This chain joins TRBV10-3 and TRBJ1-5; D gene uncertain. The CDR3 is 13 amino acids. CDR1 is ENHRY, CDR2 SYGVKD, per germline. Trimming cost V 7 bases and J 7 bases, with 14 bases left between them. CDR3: CAITSGEGQPQHF. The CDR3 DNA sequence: TGTGCCATCACTTCAGGTGAAGGGCAGCCCCAGCATTTT.

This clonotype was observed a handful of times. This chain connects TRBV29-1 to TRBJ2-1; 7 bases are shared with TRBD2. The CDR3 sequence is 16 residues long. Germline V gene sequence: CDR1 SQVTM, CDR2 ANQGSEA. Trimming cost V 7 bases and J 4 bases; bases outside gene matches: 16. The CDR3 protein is CSALESSGMAYNEQFF. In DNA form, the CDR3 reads TGCAGCGCCTTGGAATCCAGCGGGATGGCTTACAATGAGCAGTTCTTC.

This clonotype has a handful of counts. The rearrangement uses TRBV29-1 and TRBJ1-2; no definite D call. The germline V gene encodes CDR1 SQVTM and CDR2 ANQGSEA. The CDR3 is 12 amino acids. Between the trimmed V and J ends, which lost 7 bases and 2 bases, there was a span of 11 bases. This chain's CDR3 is CSAEGGNYGYTF. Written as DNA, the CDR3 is TGCAGCGCCGAGGGCGGGAACTATGGCTACACCTTC.

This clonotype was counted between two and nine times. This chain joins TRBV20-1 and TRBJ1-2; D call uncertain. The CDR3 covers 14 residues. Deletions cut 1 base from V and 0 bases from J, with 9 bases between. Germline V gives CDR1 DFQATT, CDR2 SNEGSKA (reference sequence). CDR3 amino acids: CSARVRGSNYGYTF. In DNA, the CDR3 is TGCAGTGCTAGAGTTCGGGGATCTAACTATGGCTACACCTTC.

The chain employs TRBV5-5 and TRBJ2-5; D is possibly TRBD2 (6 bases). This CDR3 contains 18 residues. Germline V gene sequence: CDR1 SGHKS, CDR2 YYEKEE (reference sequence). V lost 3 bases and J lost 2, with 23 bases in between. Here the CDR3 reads CASSSLGLARDDQETQYF. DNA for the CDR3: TGTGCCAGCAGCTCCCTGGGGCTAGCGAGAGACGATCAAGAGACCCAGTACTTC.

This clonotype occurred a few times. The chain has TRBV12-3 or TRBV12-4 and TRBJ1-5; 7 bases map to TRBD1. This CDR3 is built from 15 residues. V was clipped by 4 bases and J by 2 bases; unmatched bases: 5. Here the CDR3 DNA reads TGTGCCAGCAGTTACACAGGGGTGGGCAATCAGCCCCAGCATTTT. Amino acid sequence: CASSYTGVGNQPQHF.

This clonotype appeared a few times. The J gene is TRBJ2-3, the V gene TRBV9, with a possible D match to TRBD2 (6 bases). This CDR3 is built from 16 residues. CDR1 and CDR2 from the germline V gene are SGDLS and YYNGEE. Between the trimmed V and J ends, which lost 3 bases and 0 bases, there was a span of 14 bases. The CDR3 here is CASSGGERYSTDTQYF. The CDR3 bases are TGTGCCAGCAGCGGCGGGGAGCGGTATAGCACAGATACGCAGTATTTT.

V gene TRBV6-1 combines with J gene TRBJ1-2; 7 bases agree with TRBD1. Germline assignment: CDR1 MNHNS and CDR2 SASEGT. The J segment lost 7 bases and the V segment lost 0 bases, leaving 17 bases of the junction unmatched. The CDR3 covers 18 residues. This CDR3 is CASSEADAGGRPRGGYTF. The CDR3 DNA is TGTGCCAGCAGTGAAGCGGATGCAGGGGGACGGCCCCGGGGTGGCTACACCTTC.

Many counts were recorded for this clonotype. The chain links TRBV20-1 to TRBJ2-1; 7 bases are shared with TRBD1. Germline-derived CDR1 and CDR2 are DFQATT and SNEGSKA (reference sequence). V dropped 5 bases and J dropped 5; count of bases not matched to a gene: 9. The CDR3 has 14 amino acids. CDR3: CSASWGQPHNEQFF. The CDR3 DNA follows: TGCAGTGCTTCTTGGGGACAGCCCCACAATGAGCAGTTCTTC.

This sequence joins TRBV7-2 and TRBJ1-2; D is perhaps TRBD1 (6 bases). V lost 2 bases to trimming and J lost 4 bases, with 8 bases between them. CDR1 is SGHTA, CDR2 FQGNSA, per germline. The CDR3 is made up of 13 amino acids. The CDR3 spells CASSLRTAYGYTF. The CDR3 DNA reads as TGTGCCAGCAGCTTAAGGACAGCCTATGGCTACACCTTC. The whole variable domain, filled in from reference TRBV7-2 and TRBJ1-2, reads GAGVSQSPSNKVTEKGKDVELRCDPISGHTALYWYRQSLGQGLEFLIYFQGNSAPDKSGLPSDRFSAERTGGSVSTLTIQRTQQEDSAVYLCASSLRTAYGYTFGSGTRLTVV.

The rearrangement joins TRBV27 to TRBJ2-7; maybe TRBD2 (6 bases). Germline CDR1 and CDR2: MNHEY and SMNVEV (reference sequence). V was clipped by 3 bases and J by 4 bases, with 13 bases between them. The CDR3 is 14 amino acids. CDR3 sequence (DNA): TGTGCCAGCAGTTTCCCGGGACTGCATTACGAGCAGTACTTC. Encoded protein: CASSFPGLHYEQYF.

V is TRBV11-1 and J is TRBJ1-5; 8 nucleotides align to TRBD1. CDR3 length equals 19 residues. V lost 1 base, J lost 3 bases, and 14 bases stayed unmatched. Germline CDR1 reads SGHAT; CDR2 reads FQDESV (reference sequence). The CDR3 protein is CASSLGVLRTGRANQPQHF. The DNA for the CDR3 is TGTGCCAGCAGCTTAGGAGTGTTGAGGACAGGGAGGGCCAATCAGCCCCAGCATTTT.

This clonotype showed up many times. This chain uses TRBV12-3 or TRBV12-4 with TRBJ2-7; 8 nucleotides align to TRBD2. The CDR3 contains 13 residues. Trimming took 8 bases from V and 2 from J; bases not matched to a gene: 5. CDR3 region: CASSPGGAYEQYF. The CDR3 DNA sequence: TGTGCCAGCTCTCCCGGGGGGGCCTACGAGCAGTACTTC.

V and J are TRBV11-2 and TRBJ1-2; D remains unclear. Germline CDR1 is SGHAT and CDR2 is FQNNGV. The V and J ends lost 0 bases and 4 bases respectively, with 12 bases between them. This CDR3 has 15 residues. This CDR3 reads CASSLESKAVYGYTF. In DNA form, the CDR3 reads TGTGCCAGCAGCTTAGAATCCAAAGCCGTCTATGGCTACACCTTC.

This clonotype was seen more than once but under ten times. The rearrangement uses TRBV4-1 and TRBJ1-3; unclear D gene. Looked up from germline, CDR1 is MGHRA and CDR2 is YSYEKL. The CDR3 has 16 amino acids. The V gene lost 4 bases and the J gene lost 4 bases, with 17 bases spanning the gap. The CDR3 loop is CASSPTGVPLGNTIYF. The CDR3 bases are TGCGCCAGCAGCCCGACGGGAGTCCCCCTCGGAAACACCATATATTTT.